One and the same sample provided the 19 T cell receptor beta chains below, sequenced in a study of blood T cells in healthy people across ages. With a J-beta primer mix and a sample-barcoded 5' primer, a second PCR ran 7 to 11 cycles. One entry per CDR3 protein, called by TCRdb with MiXCR from the 5' RACE reads. Here the sample spans roughly 1.4 million distinct CDR3 sequences, almost 60% being singletons. The specimen sequenced was blood. The receptors come from a man aged 18 to 29 in good health.

This chain uses TRBV7-8 with TRBJ2-5; TRBD1 matches 9 bases. The DNA end lines up better with TRBJ2-7; the J call may be wrong. CDR3 size: 15 residues. The germline V gene has CDR1 SGHVS and CDR2 FQNEAQ. The CDR3 reads CASSPRTGEGSEQYF. CDR3 coding DNA: TGTGCCAGCAGCCCACGGACAGGGGAAGGGAGCGAGCAGTACTTC.

This clonotype was seen only a few times. The chain uses TRBV12-3 or TRBV12-4 and TRBJ2-1; D remains ambiguous. This CDR3 contains 16 residues. Trimming cost V 4 bases and J 6 bases, with 19 bases left between them. CDR3 coding DNA: TGTGCCAGCAGTTCCCCTACCAAAAACCCCCGCAATGAGCAGTTCTTC. Amino acid sequence: CASSSPTKNPRNEQFF.

The chain carries TRBV20-1 and TRBJ1-6, with 9 bases matching TRBD1. The CDR3 consists of 15 residues. Germline V gene lookup returns CDR1 DFQATT and CDR2 SNEGSKA (reference sequence). The V gene end was trimmed by 1 base and the J gene end by 9 bases; junction bases not matched to a gene: 7. CDR3 nucleotides: TGCAGTGCTAGAGGGGGACAGGGTCAGATTTCACCCCTCCACTTT. It yields the protein CSARGGQGQISPLHF.

This clonotype was recorded a few times. J is TRBJ2-7 and V is TRBV25-1; 9 bases match TRBD1. The CDR3 loop spans 15 amino acids. From germline, CDR1 is MGHDK and CDR2 SYGVNS. J was trimmed by 3 bases and V by 6 bases; bases with no gene match: 9. The chain's CDR3 is CASSQRTGDLYEQYF. CDR3 sequence (DNA): TGTGCCAGCAGCCAAAGGACAGGGGACCTCTACGAGCAGTACTTC.

The V call is TRBV12-3 or TRBV12-4, the J call TRBJ1-6, with TRBD1 matching over 8 bases. The CDR3 is made up of 13 amino acids. Trimming removed 6 bases from V and 10 bases from J; junction bases left unmatched: 5. In DNA form, the CDR3 reads TGTGCCAGCAGGTGGACAGGGAACTCACCCCTCCACTTT. Protein sequence: CASRWTGNSPLHF.

This clonotype has a handful of counts. J is TRBJ2-7 and V is TRBV27, with TRBD1 identical over 9 bases. The germline V gene has CDR1 MNHEY and CDR2 SMNVEV (reference sequence). The CDR3 totals 15 residues. The trim removed 7 bases at V and 1 base at J, leaving 8 bases unmatched. This CDR3 reads CASKTSGQGSYEQYF. As DNA, the CDR3 is TGTGCCAGCAAAACTTCGGGACAGGGATCCTACGAGCAGTACTTC.

This clonotype has more than one count but fewer than ten. The CDR3 sequence: CASSQDLGAANTEAFF. DNA for the CDR3: TGTGCCAGCAGCCAAGATTTGGGGGCAGCGAACACTGAAGCTTTCTTT. V is TRBV4-2 and J is TRBJ1-1; a possible D gene is TRBD1 (6 bases). This CDR3 has 16 residues. The V gene's germline CDR1 is LGHNA and CDR2 YNFKEQ. V lost 0 bases, J lost 1 base, and 12 bases lay in between.

The chain has TRBV12-3 or TRBV12-4 and TRBJ2-3; TRBD2 agrees at 7 bases. CDR3 length: 15 amino acids. V gave up 6 bases and J gave up 4 bases; unmatched junction bases: 10. The CDR3 DNA is TGTGCCAGCAGCTGGACTAGAGATAGAGCAGATACGCAGTATTTT. It yields the protein CASSWTRDRADTQYF.

The chain combines TRBV14 with TRBJ1-6, with D uncertain. CDR1 is SGHDN and CDR2 is FVKESK in the germline V gene. The CDR3 loop spans 12 amino acids. V shed 8 bases and J shed 6 bases, with 8 bases lying between them. The CDR3 DNA sequence: TGTGCCAGCCGGCCTCTTAATTCACCCCTCCACTTT. Protein sequence: CASRPLNSPLHF.

V gene TRBV10-3 combines with J gene TRBJ1-2, with a weak D call TRBD1 (5 bases). Trimming removed 10 bases at V and 5 bases at J, with 23 bases between. CDR3 length: 15 amino acids. CDR1 is ENHRY and CDR2 is SYGVKD in the germline V gene. The CDR3 DNA sequence: TGTGCCAGCGTTACGAATACGGGGGACTTATATGGCTACACCTTC. Translated: CASVTNTGDLYGYTF.

This clonotype was detected once. This sequence joins TRBV7-9 and TRBJ2-1, with 8 bases lining up with TRBD1. V was clipped by 4 bases and J by 4 bases; unmatched bases: 15. CDR1 is SEHNR and CDR2 is FQNEAQ in the germline V gene (reference sequence). This CDR3 has 18 residues. This CDR3 reads CASSSRTSRDRKYNEQFF. CDR3 sequence (DNA): TGTGCCAGCAGCTCCCGCACCTCGAGGGACAGGAAATACAATGAGCAGTTCTTC.

This clonotype was found a few times. This chain links TRBV7-2 with TRBJ2-1; the D gene is possibly TRBD1 (6 bases). From germline, CDR1 is SGHTA and CDR2 FQGNSA. The V gene lost 4 bases and the J gene lost 7 bases, with 14 bases spanning the gap. The CDR3 sequence is 14 residues long. CDR3 protein: CASSSTGMGNEQFF. CDR3 nucleotides: TGTGCCAGCAGCTCGACAGGAATGGGAAATGAGCAGTTCTTC.

This clonotype occurred a few times. The V call is TRBV29-1, the J call TRBJ2-4; weak D call: TRBD1 (5 bases). Germline loops: CDR1 SQVTM, CDR2 ANQGSEA. This CDR3 is built from 14 residues. V was shortened by 5 bases and J by 7 bases, with 18 bases between the two germline ends. CDR3 sequence reads: CSVRSPRVLNIQYF. The CDR3 DNA reads TGCAGCGTTCGTTCCCCCAGGGTCCTGAACATTCAGTACTTC.

This rearrangement joins TRBV6-2 or TRBV6-3 to TRBJ1-2; no clear D. The CDR3 is 17 amino acids. Per germline, CDR1 MNHEY and CDR2 SVGEGT. With 8 bases removed from V and 0 bases from J, the gap between germline ends came to 22 bases. The CDR3 sequence: CASQGYFTANPNYGYTF. The CDR3 bases are TGTGCCAGCCAAGGGTACTTTACAGCCAACCCTAACTATGGCTACACCTTC.

In this sample, this clonotype turned up a few times. The CDR3: CSAPLAGLSYEQYF. In nucleotides, the CDR3 is TGCAGTGCTCCACTAGCGGGCCTTTCCTACGAGCAGTACTTC. This chain joins TRBV20-1 and TRBJ2-7, with TRBD2 identical over 9 bases. The germline gives CDR1 DFQATT, CDR2 SNEGSKA (reference sequence). The CDR3 has 14 amino acids. The V segment lost 5 bases and the J segment 1 base; nucleotides outside the gene matches: 6.

This chain links TRBV5-5 with TRBJ2-1; D gene ambiguous. The germline V gene has CDR1 SGHKS and CDR2 YYEKEE (reference sequence). The CDR3 has 15 residues. Between the trimmed V and J ends, which lost 2 bases and 0 bases, there was a span of 9 bases. CDR3 DNA sequence: TGTGCCAGCAGCTTAGAGGCGGTCTCCTACAATGAGCAGTTCTTC. As protein: CASSLEAVSYNEQFF.

A single count supports this clonotype. The chain carries TRBV29-1 and TRBJ1-2, with D possibly being TRBD1 (5 bases). Germline CDR1 and CDR2: SQVTM and ANQGSEA. CDR3 size: 11 residues. Deletions cut 8 bases from V and 6 bases from J, with 13 bases between. The DNA of the CDR3 is TGCAGCCTACGGGCAGGGAATGGCTACACCTTC. Residues: CSLRAGNGYTF.

This clonotype has only a few counts. The genes are TRBV3-1 and TRBJ2-5; 9 nucleotides agree with TRBD2. CDR1 LGHDT and CDR2 YNNKEL come from the germline V gene (reference sequence). The V and J ends lost 4 bases and 7 bases, in that order; junction bases with no gene match: 10. The CDR3 consists of 15 residues. CDR3 DNA sequence: TGTGCCAGCAGCCTCGAGCGGGAGGCACCAGGGACCCAGTACTTC. Its protein product is CASSLEREAPGTQYF.

CDR3 bases: TGCGCCAGCAGCCAACGCCATTTGGGTAACTATGGCTACACCTTC. This encodes CASSQRHLGNYGYTF. J is TRBJ1-2 and V is TRBV4-3, with D uncertain. Germline V gene data show CDR1 as LGHNA and CDR2 as YSLEER. This CDR3 is 15 amino acids long. Trimming took 2 bases from V and 1 from J, leaving 11 bases between them.